Listed below are T cell receptor beta chains from one sample, sequenced in a study of cytomegalovirus exposure and HLA in healthy donors. Clones were sequenced by immunoSEQ multiplex PCR, and TCRdb holds only the in-frame ones, with some missing. The table includes more than 100,000 clones, less than 85% detected once. Specimen: PBMCs. The receptors shown here come from a middle-aged man in good health and CMV-seronegative. The CDR3 runs from the conserved cysteine through the conserved F or W. The D gene is left open where the match is weak. For some rows the clone size is stated as once, few or many, or as a class when expanded; others skip it.

d_gene	v_gene	j_gene	abundance	CDR3nt	CDR3aa
.	TRBV11-2	TRBJ2-1	once	TGTGCCAGCAGCTTAAACCCCCCGGGACACATCTACAATGAGCAGTTCTTC	CASSLNPPGHIYNEQFF
TRBD1	TRBV5-1	TRBJ2-2	.	TGCGCCAGCAGCTTGCTGAGGGGGCACACCGGGGAGCTGTTTTTT	CASSLLRGHTGELFF
TRBD1	TRBV9	TRBJ1-6	.	TGTGCCAGCAGCTCAGACAGGGCTGATTCACCCCTCCACTTT	CASSSDRADSPLHF
.	TRBV4-2	TRBJ2-4	.	TGTGCCAGCAGCCATATCGGTGAGATCGTAGCCAAAAACATTCAGTACTTC	CASSHIGEIVAKNIQYF
.	TRBV7-7	TRBJ2-1	.	TGTGCTAGCAGCTTAGACCGGGACAATGAGCAGTTCTTC	CASSLDRDNEQFF
.	TRBV5-8	TRBJ2-3	.	TGTGCCAGCAGGCTCTTCGGGGGATGGACGGATACGCAGTATTTT	CASRLFGGWTDTQYF
.	TRBV4-1	TRBJ1-5	.	TGCGCCAGCAGCCGTGGACACCTCCTCGGGCAGCCCCAGCATTTT	CASSRGHLLGQPQHF
TRBD1	TRBV6-6	TRBJ1-4	once	TGTGCCAGCAGACAGACAGGGGGCGGTGAAAAACTGTTTTTT	CASRQTGGGEKLFF
TRBD1	TRBV19	TRBJ2-1	once	TGTGCCAGTAGTATCGGGACAGGGGGCAATGAGCAGTTCTTC	CASSIGTGGNEQFF
.	TRBV28	TRBJ1-5	.	TGTGCCAGCAGTTTACTCGGAGTTAGCAATCAGCCCCAGCATTTT	CASSLLGVSNQPQHF
TRBD2	TRBV19	TRBJ2-1	.	TGTGCCAGTAGCCCAGGACTAGCGCATGAGCAGTTCTTC	CASSPGLAHEQFF
TRBD1	TRBV19	TRBJ2-1	.	TGTGCCAGTAGTACGACGGGACAGGGCCTTTACAATGAGCAGTTCTTC	CASSTTGQGLYNEQFF
.	TRBV12-2	TRBJ1-5	.	TGTGCAAGTCGCTTAGGGGGGGAACCTGGGCAGCCCCAGCATTTT	CASRLGGEPGQPQHF
TRBD1	TRBV7-6	TRBJ2-1	.	TGTGCCAGCAGCTTTTTACCGGGACAGGGTCAAAATGAGCAGTTCTTC	CASSFLPGQGQNEQFF
TRBD1	TRBV25-1	TRBJ2-2	.	TGTGCCAGCAGTGGCCGGGACAGACCCACCGGGGAGCTGTTTTTT	CASSGRDRPTGELFF
TRBD1	TRBV6-5	TRBJ1-1	.	TGTGCCAGCAGCTTATCGGACAGGGAAACTTTCTTT	CASSLSDRETFF
.	TRBV27	TRBJ2-1	.	TGTGCCAGCAGTTTACAGGGGGGTTACAATGAGCAGTTCTTC	CASSLQGGYNEQFF
TRBD1	TRBV18	TRBJ1-5	.	TGTGCCAGCTCACCGGGACAGAAAAATCAGCCCCAGCATTTT	CASSPGQKNQPQHF
TRBD1	TRBV11-2	TRBJ1-4	.	TGTGCCAGCAGCTTTGACAGGGAAGATGAAAAACTGTTTTTT	CASSFDREDEKLFF
TRBD2	TRBV9	TRBJ2-3	.	TGTGCCAGCAGCGTAGGGGGGGGTGAAATGACAGATACGCAGTATTTT	CASSVGGGEMTDTQYF
TRBD1	TRBV2	TRBJ2-1	once	TGTGCCAGCAAGCGGGACAGGGGGGTCGAGCAGCAGTTCTTC	CASKRDRGVEQQFF
TRBD1	TRBV29-1	TRBJ2-3	.	TGCAGCGCAACAGGGGGTGGGGCGGATACGCAGTATTTT	CSATGGGADTQYF
.	TRBV28	TRBJ1-2	.	TGTGCCAGCAGTTTATGGGGGGCAAACGACTATGGCTACACCTTC	CASSLWGANDYGYTF
.	TRBV7-2	TRBJ2-6	.	TGTGCCAGCAGCTTCGGGTCGCCCCAGGGGGCCAACGTCCTGACTTTC	CASSFGSPQGANVLTF
TRBD2	TRBV5-1	TRBJ2-1	.	TGCGCCAGCAGCTCATTTTCCCCAGCGGGGGGGGTCTACAATGAGCAGTTCTTC	CASSSFSPAGGVYNEQFF
TRBD2	TRBV27	TRBJ2-7	.	TGTGCCAGCAGTTTAAGTGGCGGGAGGGCCCGCGAGCAGTACTTC	CASSLSGGRAREQYF
.	TRBV7-9	TRBJ2-7	.	TGTGCCAGCAGCCTCCGGGACAATCCCTACGAGCAGTACTTC	CASSLRDNPYEQYF
.	TRBV29-1	TRBJ2-2	.	TGCAGCGTTGAACGCCCCGATAGAAACACCGGGGAGCTGTTTTTT	CSVERPDRNTGELFF
.	TRBV7-6	TRBJ1-1	.	TGTGCCAGCAGCTCGACAGGTACCACTGAAGCTTTCTTT	CASSSTGTTEAFF
.	TRBV19	TRBJ1-5	once	TGTGCCAGTAGTATAGCCCCATCTCAGCCCCAGCATTTT	CASSIAPSQPQHF
.	TRBV9	TRBJ1-6	once	TGTGCCAGCAGCCCCAGTACAGGAGGGTCGTCACCCCTCCACTTT	CASSPSTGGSSPLHF
TRBD1	TRBV5-1	TRBJ1-5	once	TGCGCCAGCAGCTTACAGGGGGCTAGCAATCAGCCCCAGCATTTT	CASSLQGASNQPQHF
TRBD1	TRBV14	TRBJ2-4	few	TGTGCCAGCAGCCTATCCCCCGGGACAGGGTCGCGTATTCAGTACTTC	CASSLSPGTGSRIQYF
TRBD1	TRBV27	TRBJ1-4	.	TGTGCCAGCAGCCGGACAGGGTCAAATGAAAAACTGTTTTTT	CASSRTGSNEKLFF
TRBD1	TRBV19	TRBJ2-7	.	TGTGCCAGTACCACAGGGGGCGGCGAGCAGTACTTC	CASTTGGGEQYF
.	TRBV7-9	TRBJ1-3	.	TGTTCCAGCAGACTAGCGGGAAACACCATATATTTT	CSSRLAGNTIYF
.	TRBV10-3	TRBJ2-7	.	TGTGCCATCAGCTCCCGAGCCGGCGAGCAGTACTTC	CAISSRAGEQYF
TRBD2	TRBV18	TRBJ2-7	.	TGTGCCAGCTCAGTCTCGGGAGGGCCCTACGAGCAGTACTTC	CASSVSGGPYEQYF
TRBD1	TRBV5-4	TRBJ2-4	.	TGTGCCAGCAGCATTGACAGGGGGCTTGTAAACATTCAGTACTTC	CASSIDRGLVNIQYF
.	TRBV7-2	TRBJ1-1	few	TGTGCCAGCAGCCTTGACCTCCGAGGCACTGAAGCTTTCTTT	CASSLDLRGTEAFF
.	TRBV11-1	TRBJ2-7	.	TGTGCCAGCAGCTCGGCGGGCTACGAGCAGTACTTC	CASSSAGYEQYF
.	TRBV29-1	TRBJ2-7	.	TGCAGCGCCGTCCTTTCGCCTGCCGCGAACTACGAGCAGTACTTC	CSAVLSPAANYEQYF
.	TRBV4-3	TRBJ1-1	.	TGCGCCAGCAGCCTAGATCAGGGGATAATGAACACTGAAGCTTTCTTT	CASSLDQGIMNTEAFF
.	TRBV4-3	TRBJ1-6	.	TGCGCCAGCAGCTTCGCGGTCGGACAAAGCTCCTATAATTCACCCCTCCACTTT	CASSFAVGQSSYNSPLHF
.	TRBV4-2	TRBJ2-1	.	TGTGCCAGCAGCCAAGCGGTTAGCGACTCCTACAATGAGCAGTTCTTC	CASSQAVSDSYNEQFF
.	TRBV6-5	TRBJ2-5	.	TGTGCCAGCAGTTTCCTACAGGGAGTTCAAGAGACCCAGTACTTC	CASSFLQGVQETQYF
.	TRBV6-1	TRBJ1-6	few	TGTGCCAGCAGTGAACGGTGGGGGGGCAATTCACCCCTCCACTTT	CASSERWGGNSPLHF
TRBD1	TRBV5-6	TRBJ2-7	.	TGTGCCAGCAGCTCCAGACAGGGAATCTACGAGCAGTACTTC	CASSSRQGIYEQYF
TRBD2	TRBV6-6	TRBJ2-7	.	TGTGCCAGCAGTTCCACGGGACTAGCCCGAAGGCGGTACTTC	CASSSTGLARRRYF
TRBD1	TRBV19	TRBJ1-1	.	TGTGCCAGTAGTCGACAGGGTCGGGACACTGAAGCTTTCTTT	CASSRQGRDTEAFF
TRBD2	TRBV4-1	TRBJ2-1	.	TGCGCCAGCAGCCGAGAAACTAGCGGGAGGATTTATGAGCAGTTCTTC	CASSRETSGRIYEQFF
TRBD1	TRBV4-1	TRBJ1-2	.	TGCGCCAGCAGCCAGAACAGGGGGCGCGTAGACTATGGCTACACCTTC	CASSQNRGRVDYGYTF
.	TRBV6-1	TRBJ1-5	.	TGTGCCAGCAGTGAGGCCCGGGACACGAGGCCCCAGCATTTT	CASSEARDTRPQHF
TRBD1	TRBV4-3	TRBJ2-3	once	TGCGCCAGCAGCCAGCAGACAGGGGGCACAGATACGCAGTATTTT	CASSQQTGGTDTQYF
.	TRBV5-1	TRBJ2-7	.	TGCGCCAGCAGCTTGGATCCCTCGGGGGAGCAGTACTTC	CASSLDPSGEQYF
TRBD1	TRBV6-1	TRBJ1-4	.	TGTGCCAGCAGGGGACAGCCTAATGAAAAACTGTTTTTT	CASRGQPNEKLFF
.	TRBV5-1	TRBJ2-7	.	TGCGCCAGCAGCTTGGGACAGGCGATCGGGTCCGAGCAGTACTTC	CASSLGQAIGSEQYF